One sample yielded the 8 T cell receptor beta chains listed below, sequenced in a study of blood T cell repertoires in COVID-19. Assay used: immunoSEQ multiplex PCR; TCRdb lists only in-frame clones, some missing. The repertoire holds about 91,000 clones, with 88% as singletons. The sample consisted of peripheral blood. The receptors shown here come from a woman in her sixties or seventies with acute or convalescent COVID-19.

This rearrangement joins TRBV7-9 to TRBJ2-1; tentatively, D is TRBD2 (6 bases). V lost 9 bases to trimming and J lost 0 bases, with 12 bases between them. Germline CDR1 reads SEHNR; CDR2 reads FQNEAQ (reference sequence). The CDR3 length is 14 residues. This CDR3 reads CASSGTRSYNEQFF. The CDR3 DNA sequence: TGTGCCAGTTCCGGGACTCGCTCCTACAATGAGCAGTTCTTC.

The chain carries TRBV18 and TRBJ1-2; 9 nucleotides align to TRBD1. The CDR3 runs 14 residues. Germline CDR1 and CDR2: KGHSH and LQKENI. J gave up 4 bases and V 1 base, and 1 base lay outside the gene matches. The CDR3 spells CASSPLTGGYGYTF. The CDR3 DNA follows: TGTGCCAGCTCACCACTGACAGGGGGCTATGGCTACACCTTC. Full variable domain (outside the CDR3, taken from reference TRBV18 and TRBJ1-2): NAGVMQNPRHLVRRRGQEARLRCSPMKGHSHVYWYRQLPEEGLKFMVYLQKENIIDESGMPKERFSAEFPKEGPSILRIQQVVRGDSAAYFCASSPLTGGYGYTFGSGTRLTVV.

The sample holds a few counts of this clone. The chain links TRBV9 to TRBJ2-2; D possibly corresponds to TRBD2 (5 bases). This CDR3 has 16 amino acids. Per the germline V gene, CDR1 is SGDLS and CDR2 is YYNGEE. The V end was cut by 4 bases, the J end by 0 bases, with 13 bases between. The CDR3 nucleotides read TGTGCCAGCAGCAAAACGACGGACTCGAACACCGGGGAGCTGTTTTTT. Amino acids: CASSKTTDSNTGELFF.

The chain combines TRBV6-5 with TRBJ2-7; a weak D match, TRBD2 (6 bases). The CDR3 consists of 15 residues. Looked up from germline, CDR1 is MNHEY and CDR2 is SVGAGI. The V end lost 10 bases, the J end lost 0 bases, and 19 bases lay between the germline ends. This CDR3 reads CATQREEGASYEQYF. CDR3 nucleotides: TGTGCCACCCAAAGGGAGGAGGGAGCCTCCTACGAGCAGTACTTC.

This clone appeared a few times. V and J are TRBV15 and TRBJ2-5; 12 bases map to TRBD1. After removal of 4 bases from V and 6 bases from J, the junction contained 9 bases not matched to a gene. The germline CDR1 and CDR2 sequences are LNHNV and YYDKDF (reference sequence). The CDR3 spans 16 residues. The CDR3: CATSIPGTGGSKTQYF. The CDR3 nucleotides read TGTGCCACCAGCATACCCGGGACAGGGGGCTCAAAGACCCAGTACTTC.

This rearrangement joins TRBV7-2 to TRBJ2-1; D gene unclear. The ends were cut back, 1 base at V and 4 bases at J, with 8 bases in the middle. Germline lookup yields CDR1 SGHTA and CDR2 FQGNSA. The CDR3 length is 14 residues. Written as DNA, the CDR3 is TGTGCCAGCAGCTTAGATCACTATTACAATGAGCAGTTCTTC. It yields the protein CASSLDHYYNEQFF.

The V gene is TRBV5-5, the J gene TRBJ2-7; no clear D gene. The germline V gene has CDR1 SGHKS and CDR2 YYEKEE (reference sequence). The CDR3 is 12 amino acids. V dropped 4 bases and J dropped 3 bases, with 8 bases sitting between them. CDR3 nucleotides: TGTGCCAGCAGCCAAAACAGCTACGAGCAGTACTTC. This sequence encodes CASSQNSYEQYF.

J is TRBJ2-5 and V is TRBV7-2; D perhaps matches TRBD2 (5 bases). The V gene's germline CDR1 is SGHTA and CDR2 FQGNSA. Trimming shortened V by 1 base and J by 0 bases, and 9 bases separated the two germline ends. The CDR3 runs 15 residues. CDR3 sequence: CASSLGTANQETQYF. The CDR3 bases are TGTGCCAGCAGCTTAGGGACTGCCAACCAAGAGACCCAGTACTTC.